This entry lists 27 T cell receptor beta chains sequenced from one sample in a study of T cells in tumors after PD-1 blockade. The method was immunoSEQ multiplex PCR; TCRdb's version includes in-frame clones alone and lacks a portion of them. The table has about 63,000 clones, roughly 70% seen once. The sequences come from PBMCs, collected after anti-PD-1 treatment. The receptor source for this set is a human donor with basal cell carcinoma.

The gene calls are TRBV13 and TRBJ2-5; 11 bases agree with TRBD2. Germline V gene data show CDR1 as PRHDT and CDR2 as FYEKMQ (reference sequence). After removal of 5 bases from V and 2 bases from J, the junction contained 10 bases not matched to a gene. This CDR3 has 17 residues. CDR3 sequence reads: CASSPSVGLADQETQYF. Written as DNA, the CDR3 is TGTGCCAGCAGCCCCTCCGTGGGACTAGCGGATCAAGAGACCCAGTACTTC.

This rearrangement joins TRBV7-2 to TRBJ2-3; D perhaps matches TRBD2 (5 bases). Germline lookup yields CDR1 SGHTA and CDR2 FQGNSA. The V gene lost 0 bases and the J gene lost 3 bases, with 10 bases spanning the gap. The CDR3 spans 15 residues. Here the CDR3 DNA reads TGTGCCAGCAGCTTAGCCGCGGGTGGGACAGATACGCAGTATTTT. Its translation is CASSLAAGGTDTQYF.

The J gene is TRBJ1-6, the V gene TRBV4-1, with 7 nucleotides matching TRBD1. The junction had 9 bases not matched to a gene; V was cut back by 0 bases and J by 7 bases. Looked up from germline, CDR1 is MGHRA and CDR2 is YSYEKL. The CDR3 is 17 amino acids. CDR3 amino acids: CASSQDPRQGFNSPLHF. The CDR3, as DNA: TGCGCCAGCAGCCAAGATCCACGACAGGGCTTCAATTCACCCCTCCACTTT.

This clone has only a few counts. This chain joins TRBV12-3 or TRBV12-4 and TRBJ1-1; weak D call: TRBD1 (6 bases). CDR3 length: 13 residues. V lost 3 bases and J lost 4, with 9 bases in between. The CDR3 nucleotides are TGTGCCAGCAGTTTCCTGGGGGCCACTGAAGCTTTCTTT. Translation: CASSFLGATEAFF.

V usage is TRBV19 and J usage is TRBJ1-3, with no clear D. The CDR3 covers 15 residues. The germline gives CDR1 LNHDA, CDR2 SQIVND (reference sequence). V gave up 1 base and J gave up 2 bases, with 9 bases separating them. The CDR3 protein is CASSIGGSAGNTIYF. The CDR3 coding sequence is TGTGCCAGTAGTATAGGGGGTTCTGCTGGAAACACCATATATTTT. Supplemented by reference TRBV19 and TRBJ1-3, the full variable domain reads DGGITQSPKYLFRKEGQNVTLSCEQNLNHDAMYWYRQDPGQGLRLIYYSQIVNDFQKGDIAEGYSVSREKKESFPLTVTSAQKNPTAFYLCASSIGGSAGNTIYFGEGSWLTVV.

The J gene is TRBJ2-5, the V gene TRBV21-1; TRBD2, the D gene given by the table, was not confirmed from the DNA. TRBV21-1 is labeled a pseudogene. The CDR3 loop spans 17 amino acids. The CDR3 nucleotides are TGTGCCAGCAGCAGGACTAGCGGGGGCCTTCTCCAAGAGACCCAGTACTTC. Protein: CASSRTSGGLLQETQYF.

The chain links TRBV19 to TRBJ1-3; D not certain. Trimming removed 7 bases at V and 0 bases at J, with 19 bases between. CDR3 length: 17 residues. Germline assignment: CDR1 LNHDA and CDR2 SQIVND (reference sequence). This chain's CDR3 is CASTSGEAPSSGNTIYF. CDR3 bases: TGTGCCAGTACTTCTGGAGAGGCCCCGAGCTCTGGAAACACCATATATTTT.

The chain joins TRBV7-8 to TRBJ1-2; 7 nucleotides line up with TRBD1. The germline V gene has CDR1 SGHVS and CDR2 FQNEAQ. The ends lost 3 bases at V and 3 bases at J; junction bases unmatched: 10. The CDR3 is made up of 16 amino acids. CDR3 loop: CASSFSRGQDYYGYTF. The CDR3 DNA reads as TGTGCCAGCAGCTTTAGCCGTGGACAGGACTACTATGGCTACACCTTC.

This chain connects TRBV19 to TRBJ1-4; 9 bases match TRBD1. Germline V gene lookup returns CDR1 LNHDA and CDR2 SQIVND (reference sequence). V was pared by 9 bases and J by 5 bases, with 4 bases of the junction left unmatched. This CDR3 is 13 amino acids long. The CDR3 DNA reads as TGTGCCAGCCGGGACAGGGTAAATGAAAAACTGTTTTTT. It translates to CASRDRVNEKLFF.

The V gene is TRBV7-2, the J gene TRBJ2-7, with 7 nucleotides matching TRBD2. CDR3 length: 13 residues. Germline V gives CDR1 SGHTA, CDR2 FQGNSA. J was trimmed by 4 bases and V by 1 base; bases with no gene match: 1. The CDR3 nucleotides are TGTGCCAGCAGCTTAGGGGGGGGGTACGAGCAGTACTTC. Amino acids: CASSLGGGYEQYF.

The chain employs TRBV12-3 or TRBV12-4 and TRBJ2-7; no definite D call. V was pared by 3 bases and J by 7 bases, with 10 bases between. This CDR3 comprises 12 residues. The CDR3 region has the DNA TGTGCCAGCAGTTTGTCGGGTGGGGAGCAGTACTTC. This codes for CASSLSGGEQYF.

The gene calls are TRBV18 and TRBJ2-6; possibly TRBD1 for D (6 bases). Trimming cost V 3 bases and J 5 bases, with 17 bases left between them. The CDR3 covers 17 residues. Germline CDR1 KGHSH, CDR2 LQKENI. The CDR3 DNA reads as TGTGCCAGCTCACCTCTTCCGGGACAAGGGAGGGCCAACGTCCTGACTTTC. This translates into CASSPLPGQGRANVLTF.

The chain has TRBV9 and TRBJ1-2; 11 positions match TRBD1. The CDR3 covers 14 residues. The J segment lost 8 bases and the V segment lost 0 bases, leaving 3 bases of the junction unmatched. The germline V gene has CDR1 SGDLS and CDR2 YYNGEE. The CDR3 DNA follows: TGTGCCAGCAGCGTAGGGACAGGGGGCAGCGGCTACACCTTC. Encoded protein: CASSVGTGGSGYTF.

This chain joins TRBV7-6 and TRBJ2-3; D is uncertain. Looked up from germline, CDR1 is SGHVS and CDR2 is FNYEAQ. CDR3 length: 14 amino acids. Trimming removed 2 bases from V and 0 bases from J, with 6 bases in between. The CDR3 reads CASSLMDSTDTQYF. CDR3 DNA sequence: TGTGCCAGCAGCTTAATGGACAGCACAGATACGCAGTATTTT.

This chain links TRBV28 with TRBJ1-3; perhaps TRBD1 as D (5 bases). This CDR3 is built from 15 residues. V was shortened by 2 bases and J by 5 bases, with 13 bases between the two germline ends. Germline-derived CDR1 and CDR2 are MDHEN and SYDVKM. The CDR3 region is CASSLNGAGRNTIYF. DNA for the CDR3: TGTGCCAGCAGTTTAAACGGGGCAGGGAGAAACACCATATATTTT. Looking up the rest from reference TRBV28 and TRBJ1-3 gives the full variable domain: DVKVTQSSRYLVKRTGEKVFLECVQDMDHENMFWYRQDPGLGLRLIYFSYDVKMKEKGDIPEGYSVSREKKERFSLILESASTNQTSMYLCASSLNGAGRNTIYFGEGSWLTVV.

This clone was recorded a few times. The chain carries TRBV19 and TRBJ1-2, with a weak D call TRBD1 (5 bases). V was pared by 5 bases and J by 4 bases, with 11 bases between. Germline-derived CDR1 and CDR2 are LNHDA and SQIVND (reference sequence). CDR3 size: 13 residues. The CDR3 DNA is TGTGCCAGTAGTGACAGTCCCCGCTATGGCTACACCTTC. As protein: CASSDSPRYGYTF.

This rearrangement joins TRBV5-6 to TRBJ2-1, with D possibly matching TRBD1 (6 bases). The V gene's germline CDR1 is SGHDT and CDR2 YYEEEE. V gave up 1 base and J gave up 3 bases, with 8 bases separating them. The CDR3 runs 14 residues. The CDR3 DNA follows: TGTGCCAGCAGCTTGACAGGGAACTACAATGAGCAGTTCTTC. Protein: CASSLTGNYNEQFF.

The genes are TRBV6-5 and TRBJ1-5, with a weak D call TRBD1 (5 bases). This CDR3 has 13 amino acids. Deletions cut 7 bases from V and 2 bases from J, with 9 bases between. Per germline, CDR1 MNHEY and CDR2 SVGAGI. The CDR3 reads CASIKGRNQPQHF. The CDR3 bases are TGTGCCAGCATCAAGGGGCGCAATCAGCCCCAGCATTTT.

The V and J genes are TRBV21-1 and TRBJ2-3; TRBD2, the table's D call, was not compared with the DNA. TRBV21-1 is noted as a pseudogene. The CDR3 is made up of 12 amino acids. In nucleotides, the CDR3 is TGTGCCAGCAGCAAGCGGAAAGATACGCAGTATTTT. The encoded protein is CASSKRKDTQYF.

V usage is TRBV6-2 or TRBV6-3 and J usage is TRBJ2-3, with 12 bases matching TRBD2. This CDR3 spans 16 amino acids. Germline CDR1 reads MNHEY; CDR2 reads SVGEGT. V was clipped by 4 bases and J by 5 bases; unmatched bases: 7. The CDR3 region is CASSSRLAGAIDTQYF. The CDR3 DNA follows: TGTGCCAGCAGTTCGAGACTAGCGGGGGCGATAGATACGCAGTATTTT.

The chain links TRBV6-5 to TRBJ1-6, with D perhaps matching TRBD1 (5 bases). CDR1 is MNHEY, CDR2 SVGAGI, per germline. CDR3 length: 12 residues. With 6 bases removed from V and 8 bases from J, the gap between germline ends came to 8 bases. The CDR3 nucleotides are TGTGCCAGCAGACGGGGGGATTCACCCCTCCACTTT. Translating it yields CASRRGDSPLHF.

The chain has TRBV30 and TRBJ1-5; the D is unclear. CDR3 length equals 13 residues. Germline values: CDR1 GTSNPN, CDR2 SVGIG (reference sequence). The germline V and J ends were trimmed by 0 bases and 5 bases, with 8 bases remaining between them. CDR3 sequence (DNA): TGTGCCTGGAGTGTTTCGGCCGATCAGCCCCAGCATTTT. Protein product: CAWSVSADQPQHF.

The chain joins TRBV19 to TRBJ1-4, with D uncertain. The germline V gene has CDR1 LNHDA and CDR2 SQIVND (reference sequence). V lost 6 bases, J lost 5 bases, and 16 bases lay in between. This CDR3 spans 15 amino acids. The CDR3 DNA reads TGTGCCAGTAGGACGGACTTGAGGGCGAATGAAAAACTGTTTTTT. It codes for CASRTDLRANEKLFF.

The gene calls are TRBV19 and TRBJ2-7; 14 positions match TRBD2. Trimming at V came to 6 bases and at J to 0 bases, leaving 7 bases not matched to a gene. Germline-derived CDR1 and CDR2 are LNHDA and SQIVND (reference sequence). CDR3 size: 17 residues. CDR3 protein: CASSPGLAGASSYEQYF. CDR3 sequence (DNA): TGTGCCAGTAGCCCGGGACTAGCGGGAGCTAGCTCCTACGAGCAGTACTTC.

The chain joins TRBV6-4 to TRBJ2-1, with 14 bases that match TRBD2. The V and J ends lost 6 bases and 8 bases, in that order; junction bases with no gene match: 6. The CDR3 extends over 15 amino acids. Germline lookup yields CDR1 MRHNA and CDR2 SNTAGT. CDR3 loop: CASSPTSGGAHEQFF. CDR3 DNA: TGTGCCAGCAGCCCGACTAGCGGGGGGGCCCATGAGCAGTTCTTC.

To note about this clone: The same CDR3 can be traced to other DNA sequences in this sample. The chain combines TRBV5-1 with TRBJ2-3; 8 bases map to TRBD2. The ends lost 3 bases at V and 1 base at J; junction bases unmatched: 7. CDR3 length equals 16 residues. Germline CDR1 reads SGHRS; CDR2 reads YFSETQ. DNA of the CDR3: TGCGCCAGCAGCTCAGGCGGGCGGGGGGGCACAGATACGCAGTATTTT. Its protein is CASSSGGRGGTDTQYF.

V and J are TRBV6-5 and TRBJ2-5; a possible D gene is TRBD1 (6 bases). In germline, CDR1 is MNHEY, CDR2 SVGAGI. This CDR3 comprises 16 residues. Trimming took off 0 bases at V and 7 bases at J, with 18 bases between the two ends. The CDR3 DNA sequence: TGTGCCAGCAGTTACTCGAAAGGGGGTGGAACGGGGACCCAGTACTTC. It yields the protein CASSYSKGGGTGTQYF.